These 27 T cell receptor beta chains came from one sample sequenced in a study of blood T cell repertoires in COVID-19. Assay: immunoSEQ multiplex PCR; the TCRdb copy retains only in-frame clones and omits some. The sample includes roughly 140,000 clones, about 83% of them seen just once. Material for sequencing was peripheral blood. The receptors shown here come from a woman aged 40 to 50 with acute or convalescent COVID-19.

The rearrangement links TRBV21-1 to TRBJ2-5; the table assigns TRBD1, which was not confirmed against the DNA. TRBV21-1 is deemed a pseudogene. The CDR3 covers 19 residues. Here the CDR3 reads CASSRDCPGTVFRQETQYF. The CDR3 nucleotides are TGTGCCAGCAGCAGAGATTGTCCCGGGACAGTCTTCAGGCAAGAGACCCAGTACTTC.

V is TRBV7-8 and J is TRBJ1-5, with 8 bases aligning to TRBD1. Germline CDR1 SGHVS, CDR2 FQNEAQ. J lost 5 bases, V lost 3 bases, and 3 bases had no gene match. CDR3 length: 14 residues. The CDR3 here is CASSFGTGHQPQHF. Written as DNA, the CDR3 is TGTGCCAGCAGCTTCGGGACAGGTCATCAGCCCCAGCATTTT.

The CDR3 nucleotides read TGTGCCAGCAGTTACGGGCAGTGGTTAAGCAATCAGCCCCAGCATTTT. This translates into CASSYGQWLSNQPQHF. The chain combines TRBV6-2 or TRBV6-3 with TRBJ1-5; D gene uncertain. Germline V lookup: CDR1 MNHEY, CDR2 SVGEGT. The CDR3 has 16 amino acids. The ends were cut back, 2 bases at V and 1 base at J, with 12 bases in the middle.

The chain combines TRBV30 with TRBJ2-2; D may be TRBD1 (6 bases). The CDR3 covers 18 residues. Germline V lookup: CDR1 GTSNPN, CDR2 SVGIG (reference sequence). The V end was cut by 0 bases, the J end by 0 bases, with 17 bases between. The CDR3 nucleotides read TGTGCCTGGAGTGTACAGGGCTTAGCAGACGCGAACACCGGGGAGCTGTTTTTT. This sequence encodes CAWSVQGLADANTGELFF.

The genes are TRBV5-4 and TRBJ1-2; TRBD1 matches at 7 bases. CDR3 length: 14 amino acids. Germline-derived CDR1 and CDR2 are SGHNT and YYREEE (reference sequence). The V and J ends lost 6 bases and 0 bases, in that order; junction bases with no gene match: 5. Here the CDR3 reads CASTPDRTNYGYTF. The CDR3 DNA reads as TGTGCCAGCACCCCGGACAGGACTAACTATGGCTACACCTTC.

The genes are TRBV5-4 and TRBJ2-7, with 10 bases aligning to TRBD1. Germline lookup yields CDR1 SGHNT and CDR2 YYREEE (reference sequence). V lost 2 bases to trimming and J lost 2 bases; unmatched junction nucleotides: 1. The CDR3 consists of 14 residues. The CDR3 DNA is TGTGCCAGCAGCTTCGGGACAGGGGCCTACGAGCAGTACTTC. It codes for CASSFGTGAYEQYF.

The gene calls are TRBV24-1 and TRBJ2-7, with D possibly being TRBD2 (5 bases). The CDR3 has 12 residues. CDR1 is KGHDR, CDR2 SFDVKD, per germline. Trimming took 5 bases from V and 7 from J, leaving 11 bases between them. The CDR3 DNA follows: TGTGCCACCAGTGGAGGAGGTGGGGAGCAGTACTTC. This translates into CATSGGGGEQYF.

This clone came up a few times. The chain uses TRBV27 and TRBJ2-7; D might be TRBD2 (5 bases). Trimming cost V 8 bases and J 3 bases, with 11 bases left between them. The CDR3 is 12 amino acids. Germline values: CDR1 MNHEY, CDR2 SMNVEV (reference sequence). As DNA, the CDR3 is TGTGCCAGCGGGTTCGGGGTCTACGAGCAGTACTTC. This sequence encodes CASGFGVYEQYF.

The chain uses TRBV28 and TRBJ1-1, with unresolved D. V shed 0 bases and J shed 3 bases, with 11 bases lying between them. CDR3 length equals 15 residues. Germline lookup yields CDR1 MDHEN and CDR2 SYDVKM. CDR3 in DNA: TGTGCCAGCAGTTTATGGGCCCGTTCAGACACTGAAGCTTTCTTT. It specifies CASSLWARSDTEAFF.

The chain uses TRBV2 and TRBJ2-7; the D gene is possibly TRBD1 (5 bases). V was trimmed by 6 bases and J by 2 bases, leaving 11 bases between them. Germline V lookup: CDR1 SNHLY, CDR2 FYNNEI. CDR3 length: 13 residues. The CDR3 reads CASSPPGTYEQYF. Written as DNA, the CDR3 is TGTGCCAGCAGCCCGCCAGGGACCTACGAGCAGTACTTC.

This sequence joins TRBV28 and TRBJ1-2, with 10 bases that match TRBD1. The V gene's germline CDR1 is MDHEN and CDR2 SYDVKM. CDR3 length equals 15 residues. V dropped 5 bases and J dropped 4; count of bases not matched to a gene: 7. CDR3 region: CASSPDWTGGYGYTF. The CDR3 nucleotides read TGTGCCAGCAGTCCGGATTGGACAGGGGGCTATGGCTACACCTTC.

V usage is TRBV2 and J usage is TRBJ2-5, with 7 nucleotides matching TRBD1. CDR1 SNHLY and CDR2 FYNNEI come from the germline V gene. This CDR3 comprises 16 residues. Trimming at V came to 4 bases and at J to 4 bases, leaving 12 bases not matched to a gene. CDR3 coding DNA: TGTGCCAGCAGTGCAGGTCTGGGAAACAGGGGAGAGACCCAGTACTTC. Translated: CASSAGLGNRGETQYF.

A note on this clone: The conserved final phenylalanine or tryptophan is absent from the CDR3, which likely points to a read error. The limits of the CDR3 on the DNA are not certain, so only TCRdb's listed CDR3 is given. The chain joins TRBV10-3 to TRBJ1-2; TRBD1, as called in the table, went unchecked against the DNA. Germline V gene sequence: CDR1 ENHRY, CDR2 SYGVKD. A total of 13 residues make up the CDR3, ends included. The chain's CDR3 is CAISEEGQGVTYV.

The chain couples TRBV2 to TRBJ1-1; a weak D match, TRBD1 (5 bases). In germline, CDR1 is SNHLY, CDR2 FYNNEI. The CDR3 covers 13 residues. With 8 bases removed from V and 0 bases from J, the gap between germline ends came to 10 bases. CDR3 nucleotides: TGTGCCAGCGCCAGGGTGGTGAACACTGAAGCTTTCTTT. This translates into CASARVVNTEAFF.

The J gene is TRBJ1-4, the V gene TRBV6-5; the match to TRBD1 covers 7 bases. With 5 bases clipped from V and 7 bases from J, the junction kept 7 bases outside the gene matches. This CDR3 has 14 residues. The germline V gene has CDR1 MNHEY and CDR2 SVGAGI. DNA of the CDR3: TGTGCCAGCAGTCGAGACAGGGTGGCTGAAAAACTGTTTTTT. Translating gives CASSRDRVAEKLFF.

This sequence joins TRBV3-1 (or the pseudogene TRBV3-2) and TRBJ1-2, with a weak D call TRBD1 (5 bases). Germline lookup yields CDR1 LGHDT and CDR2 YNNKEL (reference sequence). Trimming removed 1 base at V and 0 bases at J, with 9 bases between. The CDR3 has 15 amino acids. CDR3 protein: CASSQGGVPNYGYTF. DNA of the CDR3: TGTGCCAGCAGCCAAGGGGGGGTTCCTAACTATGGCTACACCTTC.

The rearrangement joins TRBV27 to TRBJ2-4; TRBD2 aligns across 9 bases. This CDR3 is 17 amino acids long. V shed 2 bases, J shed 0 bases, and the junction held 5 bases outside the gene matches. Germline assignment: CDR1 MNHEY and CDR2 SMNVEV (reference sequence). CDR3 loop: CASSLRASGVAKNIQYF. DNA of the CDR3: TGTGCCAGCAGTTTAAGGGCTAGCGGGGTAGCCAAAAACATTCAGTACTTC.

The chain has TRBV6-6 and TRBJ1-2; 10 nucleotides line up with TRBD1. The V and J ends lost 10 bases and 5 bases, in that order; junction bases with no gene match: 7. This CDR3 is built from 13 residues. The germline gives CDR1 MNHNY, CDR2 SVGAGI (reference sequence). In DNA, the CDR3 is TGTGCCACCCTGGCGGGACAGGGGTATGGCTACACCTTC. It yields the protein CATLAGQGYGYTF.

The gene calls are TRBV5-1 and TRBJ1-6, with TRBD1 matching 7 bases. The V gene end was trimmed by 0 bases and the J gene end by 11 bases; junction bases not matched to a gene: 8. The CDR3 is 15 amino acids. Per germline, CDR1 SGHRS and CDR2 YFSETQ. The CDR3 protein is CASSLGDSKFAPLHF. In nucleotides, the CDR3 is TGCGCCAGCAGCTTGGGGGACAGTAAATTTGCACCCCTCCACTTT.

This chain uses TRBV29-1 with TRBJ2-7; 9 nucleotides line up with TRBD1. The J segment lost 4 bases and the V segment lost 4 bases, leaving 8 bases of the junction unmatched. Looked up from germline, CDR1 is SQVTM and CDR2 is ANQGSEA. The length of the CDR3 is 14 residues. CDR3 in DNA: TGCAGCGTTGGGGCCGGGACAGGGAAATACGAGCAGTACTTC. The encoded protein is CSVGAGTGKYEQYF.

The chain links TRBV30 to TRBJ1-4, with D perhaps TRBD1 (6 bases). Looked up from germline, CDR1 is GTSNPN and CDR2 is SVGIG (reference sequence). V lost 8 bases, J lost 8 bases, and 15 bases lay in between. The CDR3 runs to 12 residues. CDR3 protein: CARTASREKLFF. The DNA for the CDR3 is TGTGCCCGGACAGCCTCTAGAGAAAAACTGTTTTTT.

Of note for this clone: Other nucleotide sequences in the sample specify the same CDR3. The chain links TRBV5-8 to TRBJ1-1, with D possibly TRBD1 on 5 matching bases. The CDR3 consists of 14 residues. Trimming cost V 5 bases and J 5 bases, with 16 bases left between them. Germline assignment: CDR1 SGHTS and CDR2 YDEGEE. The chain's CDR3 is CASRSGGGLTEAFF. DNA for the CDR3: TGTGCCAGCAGATCCGGGGGAGGGCTGACTGAAGCTTTCTTT.

Here the CDR3 reads CASSPSGGDIQYF. The CDR3 DNA sequence: TGTGCCAGCAGCCCTAGCGGGGGTGACATTCAGTACTTC. The gene calls are TRBV7-3 and TRBJ2-4, with TRBD2 matching 10 bases. V shed 5 bases and J 8 bases; nucleotides not matched to a gene: 3. Germline values: CDR1 SGHTA, CDR2 FQGTGA. The CDR3 consists of 13 residues. The variable domain in full, completed from reference TRBV7-3 and TRBJ2-4, reads GAGVSQTPSNKVTEKGKYVELRCDPISGHTALYWYRQSLGQGPEFLIYFQGTGAADDSGLPNDRFFAVRPEGSVSTLKIQRTERGDSAVYLCASSPSGGDIQYFGAGTRLSVL.

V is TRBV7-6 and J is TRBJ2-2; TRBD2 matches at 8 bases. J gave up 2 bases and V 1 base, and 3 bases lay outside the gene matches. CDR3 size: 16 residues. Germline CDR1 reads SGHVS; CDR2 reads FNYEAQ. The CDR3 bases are TGTGCCAGCAGCTTAGGCGGGAGGCCCAACACCGGGGAGCTGTTTTTT. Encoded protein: CASSLGGRPNTGELFF.

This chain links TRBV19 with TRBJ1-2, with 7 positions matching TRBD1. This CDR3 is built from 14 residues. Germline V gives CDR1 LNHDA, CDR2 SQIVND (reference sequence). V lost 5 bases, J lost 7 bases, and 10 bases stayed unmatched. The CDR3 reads CASSPTRGRFGYTF. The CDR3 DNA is TGTGCCAGTAGTCCTACAAGGGGGCGCTTTGGCTACACCTTC.

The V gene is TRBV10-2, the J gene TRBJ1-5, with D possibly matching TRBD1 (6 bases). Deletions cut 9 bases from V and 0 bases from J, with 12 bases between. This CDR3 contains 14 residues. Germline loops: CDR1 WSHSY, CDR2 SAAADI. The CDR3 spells CASSQGNSNQPQHF. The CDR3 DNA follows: TGCGCCAGTAGCCAGGGGAATAGCAATCAGCCCCAGCATTTT.

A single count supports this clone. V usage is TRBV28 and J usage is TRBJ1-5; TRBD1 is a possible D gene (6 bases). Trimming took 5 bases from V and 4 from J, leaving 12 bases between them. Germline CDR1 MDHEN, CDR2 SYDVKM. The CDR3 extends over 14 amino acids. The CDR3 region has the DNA TGTGCCAGCAGTCCGGGGCAGGGGAATCAGCCCCAGCATTTT. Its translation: CASSPGQGNQPQHF.